This TCR beta chain was observed in a study of stem cell transplantation in POMP-related autoinflammatory disease. TCRdb's table, derived via immunoSEQ multiplex PCR, lists solely in-frame clones and lacks some. The sample lists 9,500 to 10,000 clones, roughly 77% occurring once. There are 13 residues in the CDR3. CDR1 is MNHEY, CDR2 SVGAGI, per germline. The V segment lost 10 bases and the J segment 0 bases; nucleotides outside the gene matches: 3. The receptor was derived from a human patient with POMP-related autoinflammation and immune dysregulation (PRAID). The graft donor may account for some of the T cells. The J gene is TRBJ2-1, the V gene TRBV6-5; 7 positions match TRBD1. The sample was CD4+ T cells from PBMCs, taken after stem cell transplantation. CDR3 protein: CATRTGSYNEQFF. The CDR3 DNA follows: TGTGCCACCCGGACAGGCTCCTACAATGAGCAGTTCTTC.